These T cell receptor beta chains were read from a single sample in a study of T cell changes during pregnancy in multiple sclerosis. Clones were read by immunoSEQ multiplex PCR, and TCRdb kept only the in-frame ones, dropping some. There are tens of thousands of clones in the sample; 90% occur only once, and 6% to 7% lies in the top ten. The material sequenced was CD8+ T cells from peripheral blood mononuclear cells, taken in the third trimester of pregnancy. The source is a female donor with multiple sclerosis, enrolled in a pregnancy study. CDR3s include the opening cysteine and the closing phenylalanine or tryptophan. Each record gives: J gene, clone size, V gene, D gene, CDR3 protein, CDR3 DNA. A D gene is named only where the DNA matches it firmly. Clone size appears in some rows only: once, few, many, or a class for an expanded clone.

j_gene: TRBJ2-1
abundance: -
v_gene: TRBV7-9
d_gene: TRBD2
CDR3aa: CASSYIAGANEQFF
CDR3nt: TGTGCCAGCAGCTATATAGCGGGAGCGAATGAGCAGTTCTTC

j_gene: TRBJ2-5
abundance: -
v_gene: TRBV30
d_gene: -
CDR3aa: CAWSPSGETQYF
CDR3nt: TGTGCCTGGAGTCCCAGCGGAGAGACCCAGTACTTC

j_gene: TRBJ1-1
abundance: -
v_gene: TRBV6-5
d_gene: -
CDR3aa: CASKEVAEAFF
CDR3nt: TGTGCCAGCAAGGAGGTAGCTGAAGCTTTCTTT

j_gene: TRBJ2-3
abundance: -
v_gene: TRBV27
d_gene: -
CDR3aa: CASSVLPEADTQYF
CDR3nt: TGTGCCAGCAGTGTTTTACCCGAGGCAGATACGCAGTATTTT

j_gene: TRBJ2-1
abundance: -
v_gene: TRBV4-1
d_gene: -
CDR3aa: CASSQNFQGYYNEQFF
CDR3nt: TGCGCCAGCAGCCAAAATTTTCAGGGTTACTACAATGAGCAGTTCTTC

j_gene: TRBJ1-1
abundance: once
v_gene: TRBV28
d_gene: -
CDR3aa: CASSLWSEDPEAFF
CDR3nt: TGTGCCAGCAGTTTATGGTCGGAGGACCCTGAAGCTTTCTTT

j_gene: TRBJ2-2
abundance: -
v_gene: TRBV29-1
d_gene: -
CDR3aa: CSVELGSGELFF
CDR3nt: TGCAGCGTTGAACTCGGTTCCGGGGAGCTGTTTTTT

j_gene: TRBJ2-1
abundance: few
v_gene: TRBV19
d_gene: -
CDR3aa: CASSIPGGDYNEQFF
CDR3nt: TGTGCCAGTAGTATTCCCGGCGGGGACTACAATGAGCAGTTCTTC

j_gene: TRBJ2-7
abundance: -
v_gene: TRBV11-2
d_gene: TRBD1
CDR3aa: CASSLDSQGASAYEQYF
CDR3nt: TGTGCCAGCAGCTTAGATTCGCAGGGGGCGAGTGCCTACGAGCAGTACTTC

j_gene: TRBJ2-1
abundance: -
v_gene: TRBV6-6
d_gene: -
CDR3aa: CASSWGTAQDEQFF
CDR3nt: TGTGCCAGCAGTTGGGGGACTGCCCAGGATGAGCAGTTCTTC

j_gene: TRBJ2-2
abundance: -
v_gene: TRBV5-6
d_gene: -
CDR3aa: CASSLAGGSGELFF
CDR3nt: TGTGCCAGCAGCTTGGCCGGGGGAAGCGGGGAGCTGTTTTTT

j_gene: TRBJ1-1
abundance: -
v_gene: TRBV6-5
d_gene: TRBD1
CDR3aa: CASSYDRESTEAFF
CDR3nt: TGTGCCAGCAGTTACGACAGGGAGAGCACTGAAGCTTTCTTT

j_gene: TRBJ1-5
abundance: -
v_gene: TRBV27
d_gene: -
CDR3aa: CASREGNQPQHF
CDR3nt: TGTGCCAGCAGGGAGGGCAATCAGCCCCAGCATTTT

j_gene: TRBJ2-5
abundance: once
v_gene: TRBV7-9
d_gene: TRBD1
CDR3aa: CASRYRGPGETQYF
CDR3nt: TGTGCCAGCAGGTACAGGGGGCCAGGGGAGACCCAGTACTTC

j_gene: TRBJ2-7
abundance: medium-sized
v_gene: TRBV29-1
d_gene: -
CDR3aa: CSVGAGEYGEQYF
CDR3nt: TGCAGCGTTGGGGCCGGGGAATACGGAGAGCAGTACTTC

j_gene: TRBJ1-6
abundance: once
v_gene: TRBV4-3
d_gene: TRBD1
CDR3aa: CASSQWDRDSYNSPLHF
CDR3nt: TGCGCCAGCAGCCAGTGGGACAGGGATTCCTATAATTCACCCCTCCACTTT

j_gene: TRBJ2-7
abundance: -
v_gene: TRBV7-2
d_gene: TRBD1
CDR3aa: CASSPLGMGQESSAYEQYF
CDR3nt: TGTGCCAGCAGCCCTTTAGGGATGGGACAGGAGTCTTCGGCCTACGAGCAGTACTTC

j_gene: TRBJ2-5
abundance: -
v_gene: TRBV28
d_gene: -
CDR3aa: CASSSTGSETQYF
CDR3nt: TGTGCCAGCAGCTCGACAGGTTCCGAGACCCAGTACTTC

j_gene: TRBJ2-7
abundance: -
v_gene: TRBV13
d_gene: TRBD1
CDR3aa: CASSATGNSYEQYF
CDR3nt: TGTGCCAGCAGCGCGACAGGGAACTCCTACGAGCAGTACTTC

j_gene: TRBJ2-7
abundance: -
v_gene: TRBV2
d_gene: -
CDR3aa: CASRDDFSSYEQYF
CDR3nt: TGTGCCAGCAGAGATGACTTCAGCTCCTACGAGCAGTACTTC

j_gene: TRBJ2-1
abundance: once
v_gene: TRBV7-9
d_gene: TRBD1
CDR3aa: CASSDIIGQGKEQFF
CDR3nt: TGTGCCAGCAGCGACATAATCGGACAGGGTAAAGAGCAGTTCTTC

j_gene: TRBJ2-1
abundance: medium-sized
v_gene: TRBV6-5
d_gene: -
CDR3aa: CASSYNVESQQFF
CDR3nt: TGTGCCAGCAGTTACAACGTGGAGAGCCAGCAGTTCTTC

j_gene: TRBJ2-1
abundance: -
v_gene: TRBV18
d_gene: -
CDR3aa: CASSPRTEGRDNEQFF
CDR3nt: TGTGCCAGCTCACCCCGGACAGAAGGAAGGGACAATGAGCAGTTCTTC

j_gene: TRBJ2-7
abundance: -
v_gene: TRBV7-3
d_gene: TRBD2
CDR3aa: CASSRLAGDPYEQYF
CDR3nt: TGTGCCAGCAGCCGCCTAGCGGGGGATCCCTACGAGCAGTACTTC

j_gene: TRBJ1-5
abundance: -
v_gene: TRBV5-6
d_gene: -
CDR3aa: CASKIGDSNQPQHF
CDR3nt: TGTGCCAGCAAGATCGGGGATAGCAATCAGCCCCAGCATTTT

j_gene: TRBJ2-5
abundance: -
v_gene: TRBV27
d_gene: -
CDR3aa: CASSGIPGGGGETQYF
CDR3nt: TGTGCCAGCAGTGGGATCCCCGGGGGTGGCGGAGAGACCCAGTACTTC

j_gene: TRBJ2-1
abundance: -
v_gene: TRBV13
d_gene: -
CDR3aa: CASSLPPGEQFF
CDR3nt: TGTGCCAGCAGCCTACCCCCGGGGGAGCAGTTCTTC

j_gene: TRBJ1-5
abundance: -
v_gene: TRBV6-5
d_gene: -
CDR3aa: CASSLQGNSNQPQHF
CDR3nt: TGTGCCAGCAGTCTACAGGGAAATAGCAATCAGCCCCAGCATTTT